The present T cell receptor beta chain was sequenced within a study of vaccination effects on CD4 cells after COVID-19. On the study more broadly: Samples gathered post-vaccine arrived a median of 72 days past the second dose.

Before sequencing, viral peptide pools were used by the ViraFEST assay to expand antigen-specific CD4+ T cells. At the end of less than 12 days of culture, CD4+ T cells were isolated. Two-dose BNT162b2 or mRNA-1273 vaccination was given to participants. They grew some 1.9 million PBMC in each well, adding about 10 IU/ml IL-2 and roughly 9.3 ug/ml peptides. Half-medium exchanges with IL-2 medium took place on days 3 and 7. The CDR3 runs to 13 residues. The germline gives CDR1 SGHRS, CDR2 YFSETQ. V was clipped by 0 bases and J by 5 bases, with 8 bases between them. Remarks on this clone: Its specificity is not known.

Measured with immunoSEQ multiplex PCR; TCRdb has only the in-frame clones, and not every one. Among tens of thousands of clones listed, more than 60% were seen once. This TCR was sampled from a human donor who received a COVID-19 vaccine. V usage is TRBV5-1 and J usage is TRBJ1-1; a weak D match, TRBD1 (6 bases). The starting material was CD4+ T cells from PBMCs cultured with HCoV-NL63 spike peptides, obtained after COVID-19 vaccination. CDR3 region: CASSLDRVTEAFF. The DNA for the CDR3 is TGCGCCAGCAGCTTGGACAGGGTTACTGAAGCTTTCTTT.